This T cell receptor beta chain was found in a study of cytomegalovirus exposure and HLA in healthy donors. The CDR3 has 13 amino acids. Trimming took 7 bases from V and 5 from J; bases not matched to a gene: 7. Germline CDR1 and CDR2: SNHLY and FYNNEI. Profiled with immunoSEQ multiplex PCR; TCRdb holds only in-frame clones, not every one. The sample has 90,000 to 150,000 clones, over 75% seen once. The J gene is TRBJ1-2, the V gene TRBV2; TRBD1 aligns across 7 bases. This receptor was identified in a woman younger than 45 in good health and CMV-seronegative. Sequenced input: PBMCs. The CDR3 sequence is CASKPGQLYGYTF. The CDR3, as DNA: TGTGCCAGCAAACCGGGACAGCTATATGGCTACACCTTC.